Listed below are T cell receptor beta chains from one sample, sequenced in a study of blood T cells in healthy people across ages. TCRdb re-analysed the 5' RACE reads in MiXCR, keeping a single row per CDR3 protein. The table has some 700,000 distinct CDR3 sequences, 35% to 45% seen once. The specimen sequenced was blood. Source of these receptors: a woman in her sixties or seventies in good health. CDR3s include the opening cysteine and the closing phenylalanine or tryptophan.

v_call cdr3_aa
TRBV6-2/TRBV6-3 CASSYSTHEQYF
TRBV11-2 CASSLDPGNHNEQFF
TRBV13 CASSLGPQDTQYF
TRBV20-1 CSARAPFLRAYEQYF
TRBV20-1 CSARPSKETQYF
TRBV28 CAEMGANYGYTF
TRBV29-1 CSVAASGTSLGNSYNEQYF
TRBV7-9 CASSLVFEFGTPDEKLFF
TRBV7-3 CASKAVGTDTQYF
TRBV11-1 CASSLTLTGRQETQYF
TRBV7-3 CASSSYQGTEAFF
TRBV12-3/TRBV12-4 CASTLGGTNEKLFF
TRBV10-3 CAISRDSNSPLHF
TRBV6-2/TRBV6-3 CASSYEKDYGYTF
TRBV7-2 CASRLIYNSPLHF
TRBV29-1 CRINGRTKLYEQYF
TRBV11-2 CASTLVAGTFQEAQYF
TRBV20-1 CSARDGVLTDTQYF
TRBV12-3/TRBV12-4 CASRPDIPGLAAETSTDTQYF
TRBV28 CASSRGPHTESNQPQHF
TRBV4-2 CASSQDVGSGNTIYF
TRBV18 CASSPPQWTSSTDTQYF
TRBV28 CASTSGLFDYGYTF
TRBV6-5 CASSYSSSGGQETQYF
TRBV29-1 CSAYQQGQETQYF
TRBV2 CAGQTGGHGTVEQYF
TRBV5-1 CASSRGLAGTSSTDTRYF
TRBV21-1 CASSTPVYNEQFF
TRBV3-1 CASSQIRDTEAFF
TRBV5-8 CASSSHSSYEQYF
TRBV5-1 CASSGQGQGAEQYF
TRBV9 CASSVGGSSTDTQYF
TRBV5-6 CASSPDRPKMDTQYF
TRBV19 CASSIGPGFVRDAQYF
TRBV3-1 CASSQVTGIGQFF
TRBV3-1 CASSPAATNTEAFF
TRBV4-2 CASSPLSGATVLTF
TRBV5-1 CASSLDLGAEETQYF
TRBV5-1 CASSSESGTFGYTF
TRBV25-1 CASSDGVGRGYGYTF
TRBV20-1 CSATIAGVMSDTQYF